These T cell receptor beta chains were read from a single sample in a study of T cell changes during pregnancy in multiple sclerosis. Sequencing used immunoSEQ multiplex PCR; TCRdb keeps in-frame clones, though not all of them. In the table there are some 40,000 clones, over 80% of which are singletons. Sequenced material: CD8+ T cells from peripheral blood mononuclear cells, taken before pregnancy. All receptors derive from a female donor with multiple sclerosis, enrolled in a pregnancy study. Each CDR3 is given without its conserved first and last residue.

V gene: TRBV19
CDR3 length: 10
J gene: TRBJ1-6
CDR3 protein: ASSISGSPLH

V gene: TRBV19
CDR3 length: 16
J gene: TRBJ1-4
CDR3 protein: AASMGDVPASTNEKLF

V gene: TRBV7-3
CDR3 length: 11
J gene: TRBJ1-1
CDR3 protein: ASSLGAGGPAF

V gene: TRBV27
CDR3 length: 14
J gene: TRBJ2-1
CDR3 protein: ASSLTSGSSYNEQF

V gene: TRBV5-8
CDR3 length: 12
J gene: TRBJ1-1
CDR3 protein: ASSRPGQNTEAF

V gene: TRBV4-1
CDR3 length: 15
J gene: TRBJ2-7
CDR3 protein: ASSQEHYPTVSYEQY

V gene: TRBV5-6
CDR3 length: 13
J gene: TRBJ2-5
CDR3 protein: ASSFWQTSQETQY

V gene: TRBV27
CDR3 length: 14
J gene: TRBJ2-7
CDR3 protein: ASSLSGTGASYEQY

V gene: TRBV27
CDR3 length: 13
J gene: TRBJ1-4
CDR3 protein: ASRQGEATNEKLF

V gene: TRBV7-9
CDR3 length: 12
J gene: TRBJ2-5
CDR3 protein: ASSLVQGQETQY

V gene: TRBV29-1
CDR3 length: 12
J gene: TRBJ1-1
CDR3 protein: SVDARTGNTEAF

V gene: TRBV9
CDR3 length: 14
J gene: TRBJ2-3
CDR3 protein: ASSASGQGAGDTQY

V gene: TRBV27
CDR3 length: 13
J gene: TRBJ2-7
CDR3 protein: ASSPAAGLKYEQY

V gene: TRBV6-4
CDR3 length: 13
J gene: TRBJ2-1
CDR3 protein: ASSVWGGPYNEQF

V gene: TRBV7-9
CDR3 length: 12
J gene: TRBJ2-3
CDR3 protein: ASRGAGPQDTQY

V gene: TRBV6-5
CDR3 length: 13
J gene: TRBJ1-3
CDR3 protein: ASRRDRSSGNTIY

V gene: TRBV5-6
CDR3 length: 16
J gene: TRBJ1-2
CDR3 protein: ASSNDGWYYGANYGYT

V gene: TRBV18
CDR3 length: 14
J gene: TRBJ1-1
CDR3 protein: ASSLKIRGPNTEAF

V gene: TRBV5-4
CDR3 length: 12
J gene: TRBJ1-1
CDR3 protein: ASSPYRGNTEAF

V gene: TRBV5-6
CDR3 length: 12
J gene: TRBJ1-2
CDR3 protein: ASSPLRALGGYT

V gene: TRBV7-6
CDR3 length: 14
J gene: TRBJ2-7
CDR3 protein: ASSLELAGGKNEQY

V gene: TRBV30
CDR3 length: 12
J gene: TRBJ2-3
CDR3 protein: AWRRGPSTDTQY

V gene: TRBV27
CDR3 length: 13
J gene: TRBJ1-1
CDR3 protein: ASSSRRTGSAEAF

V gene: TRBV4-2
CDR3 length: 11
J gene: TRBJ2-1
CDR3 protein: ASSQSTGTVQF

V gene: TRBV28
CDR3 length: 12
J gene: TRBJ2-3
CDR3 protein: ASSLSPSGDTQY

V gene: TRBV6-6
CDR3 length: 10
J gene: TRBJ2-1
CDR3 protein: ASSYPREEQF

V gene: TRBV9
CDR3 length: 12
J gene: TRBJ1-1
CDR3 protein: ASSVGGGSAEAF

V gene: TRBV25-1
CDR3 length: 14
J gene: TRBJ2-1
CDR3 protein: ASSEWRTSSYNEQF

V gene: TRBV5-6
CDR3 length: 9
J gene: TRBJ2-3
CDR3 protein: ASIKEDTQY

V gene: TRBV2
CDR3 length: 15
J gene: TRBJ2-3
CDR3 protein: ASLENTVWTSTDTQY

V gene: TRBV2
CDR3 length: 12
J gene: TRBJ2-7
CDR3 protein: ASGEEWGAYEQY

V gene: TRBV2
CDR3 length: 11
J gene: TRBJ2-5
CDR3 protein: ASSENPGSREY

V gene: TRBV11-2
CDR3 length: 10
J gene: TRBJ2-7
CDR3 protein: ASSLGDYEQY

V gene: TRBV9
CDR3 length: 14
J gene: TRBJ2-2
CDR3 protein: ASSTGLAGRAGELF

V gene: TRBV10-3
CDR3 length: 13
J gene: TRBJ1-2
CDR3 protein: AISESQTGKYGYT

V gene: TRBV27
CDR3 length: 13
J gene: TRBJ1-1
CDR3 protein: ASSLPGTANTEAF

V gene: TRBV5-6
CDR3 length: 14
J gene: TRBJ2-7
CDR3 protein: ASSPIPGTGLYEQY

V gene: TRBV27
CDR3 length: 13
J gene: TRBJ2-7
CDR3 protein: ASSLYGSSPYEQY

V gene: TRBV27
CDR3 length: 13
J gene: TRBJ2-7
CDR3 protein: ASSLRGSNAYEQY

V gene: TRBV5-6
CDR3 length: 13
J gene: TRBJ2-7
CDR3 protein: ASSYTGGFPYEQY

V gene: TRBV5-6
CDR3 length: 14
J gene: TRBJ2-3
CDR3 protein: ASSLEVGESTDTQY

V gene: TRBV6-5
CDR3 length: 14
J gene: TRBJ2-5
CDR3 protein: ASSFQTGGPRETQY

V gene: TRBV9
CDR3 length: 16
J gene: TRBJ2-1
CDR3 protein: ASSAPPRDRVLDNEQF

V gene: TRBV6-6
CDR3 length: 13
J gene: TRBJ1-4
CDR3 protein: ASSLGTPLREKLF

V gene: TRBV10-3
CDR3 length: 14
J gene: TRBJ2-7
CDR3 protein: AIRRETSGRPYEQY

V gene: TRBV13
CDR3 length: 17
J gene: TRBJ1-5
CDR3 protein: ASSVGPGRGPYSNQPQH

V gene: TRBV27
CDR3 length: 13
J gene: TRBJ1-2
CDR3 protein: ASSLRQGYNYGYT

V gene: TRBV27
CDR3 length: 13
J gene: TRBJ2-1
CDR3 protein: ASSIRTSGRDEQF

V gene: TRBV6-1
CDR3 length: 11
J gene: TRBJ2-7
CDR3 protein: ASSKGEGGEQY

V gene: TRBV5-1
CDR3 length: 13
J gene: TRBJ2-1
CDR3 protein: ASSLLGVPPDEQF

V gene: TRBV4-1
CDR3 length: 10
J gene: TRBJ1-3
CDR3 protein: ATMSSGNTIY

V gene: TRBV9
CDR3 length: 13
J gene: TRBJ1-4
CDR3 protein: ASSGSGTGKEKLF

V gene: TRBV27
CDR3 length: 12
J gene: TRBJ2-5
CDR3 protein: ASSPRGSWETQY

V gene: TRBV4-1
CDR3 length: 14
J gene: TRBJ2-1
CDR3 protein: ASSLSGTSGINEQF

V gene: TRBV5-6
CDR3 length: 17
J gene: TRBJ2-3
CDR3 protein: ASSWPLAGGPTSTDTQY

V gene: TRBV2
CDR3 length: 12
J gene: TRBJ2-5
CDR3 protein: ASSEMRSQETQY

V gene: TRBV30
CDR3 length: 12
J gene: TRBJ2-1
CDR3 protein: AWSVGGPYNEQF

V gene: TRBV6-1
CDR3 length: 14
J gene: TRBJ2-1
CDR3 protein: ASSEHEAGVSHEQF

V gene: TRBV5-6
CDR3 length: 11
J gene: TRBJ1-5
CDR3 protein: ASSSSGGQPQH